This TCR beta chain was captured in a study of cytotoxic CD8 clonotypes in ibrutinib-treated CLL. On the study more broadly: For this cohort, patients were about a dozen relapsed/refractory and some 15 treatment-naive, while about 17 were IGHV unmutated. Sequenced samples delivered averages of around 250,000 productive templates and around 90,000 productive rearrangements. Regarding the study as a whole: An increase in clonality occurred at ibrutinib response, followed by a return toward baseline at progression. The clonality rise at ibrutinib response reflected private clonotype expansion.

CDR3 size: 15 residues. With V trimmed by 1 base and J by 15 bases, 14 bases remained unmatched. Germline loops: CDR1 SGHAT, CDR2 FQNNGV. Some clones are missing from TCRdb's copy, which holds only in-frame ones; the method was immunoSEQ multiplex PCR. The table lists about 56,000 clones, 56% of them singletons. This clone was detected only once. Its specificity is not known. Sample: PBMCs, taken after 24 months of ibrutinib treatment. The V call is TRBV11-2, the J call TRBJ2-1, with 8 bases matching TRBD2. This clonotype originated in a human donor with chronic lymphocytic leukemia. The CDR3 DNA follows: TGTGCCAGCAGCTTAGTGGCTAGCGGGCCCGGGTGGGGGTTCTTC. Its translation: CASSLVASGPGWGFF.